The entry below describes one T cell receptor beta chain. Germline CDR1 is SGHTA and CDR2 is FQGTGA. Trimming took off 5 bases at V and 2 bases at J, with 8 bases between the two ends. This CDR3 is 13 amino acids long. Data came from immunoSEQ multiplex PCR; TCRdb stores just in-frame clones and leaves some out. The data show fewer than 250,000 clones, around four fifths seen once. The sample belongs to a study of blood T cell repertoires in COVID-19. The overall study: From the United States, Italy and Spain came samples of acute and convalescent COVID-19.

Seattle enrolled patients during active infection and tracked them longitudinally. The V gene is TRBV7-3, the J gene TRBJ2-3, with D unclear. The specimen sequenced was peripheral blood. The receptor was isolated from a woman of 80 years or more with COVID-19, enrolled during active disease. CDR3 DNA sequence: TGTGCCAGCAGCCCCCCTACCACAGATACGCAGTATTTT. It translates to CASSPPTTDTQYF.